These T cell receptor beta chains were read from a single sample in a study of T cells in Graves' hyperthyroidism and ophthalmopathy. TCRdb called the multiplex PCR reads again in MiXCR, with one record for every CDR3 protein. Of around 580,000 distinct CDR3 sequences detected, over 15% appear once; the ten largest clones hold about 20%. Sequencing was done on a sample of blood. All receptors come from a woman aged 18-35 years with Graves' hyperthyroidism. Both conserved end residues are part of each CDR3. The D gene is left open where the match is weak. The size field is filled for only some rows; it gives once, few, many or a size class.

d_call | cdr3_length | j_call | v_call | clone_size | cdr3_aa | cdr3_nt
. | 19 | TRBJ1-6 | TRBV2 | . | CASRRVEIDGSSYNSPLHF | TGTGCCAGCAGGCGGGTGGAGATAGATGGCAGCTCCTATAATTCACCCCTCCACTTT
. | 15 | TRBJ2-3 | TRBV20-1 | . | CSANGAELPTDTQYF | TGCAGTGCTAATGGGGCCGAACTCCCCACAGATACGCAGTATTTT
TRBD1 | 14 | TRBJ1-6 | TRBV20-1 | many | CSATGQGGNSPLHF | TGCAGTGCTACGGGACAGGGAGGAAATTCACCCCTCCACTTT
. | 14 | TRBJ2-3 | TRBV11-2 | many | CASSLVLPTNTQYF | TGTGCCAGCAGCTTAGTCCTTCCTACGAATACGCAGTATTTT
. | 12 | TRBJ2-1 | TRBV2 | few | CASSEALNEQFF | TGTGCCAGCAGTGAAGCGTTGAATGAGCAGTTCTTC
TRBD1 | 14 | TRBJ1-6 | TRBV2 | many | CASRLTGGNSPLHF | TGTGCCAGCAGGTTGACAGGGGGCAATTCACCCCTCCACTTT
. | 15 | TRBJ1-1 | TRBV6-2/TRBV6-3 | many | CASSQLRDFGTEAFF | TGTGCCAGCAGTCAACTCCGGGACTTCGGGACTGAAGCTTTCTTT
TRBD2 | 17 | TRBJ2-2 | TRBV18 | once | CASSPVLAGINTGELFF | TGTGCCAGCTCACCAGTACTAGCGGGGATAAACACCGGGGAGCTGTTTTTT
TRBD1 | 14 | TRBJ2-7 | TRBV28 | many | CASSPPDRAYEQYF | TGTGCCAGCAGCCCACCGGACAGGGCCTACGAGCAGTACTTC
. | 16 | TRBJ2-7 | TRBV12-3/TRBV12-4 | many | CASSLYVGTGSYEQYF | TGTGCCAGCAGTTTATACGTCGGGACGGGTTCCTACGAGCAGTACTTC
. | 15 | TRBJ2-7 | TRBV28 | many | CASSTNGGPSYEQYF | TGTGCCAGCAGTACGAACGGCGGACCCTCCTACGAGCAGTACTTC
. | 13 | TRBJ1-5 | TRBV20-1 | . | CSAPQLGDQPRHF | TGCAGTGCTCCTCAACTGGGGGATCAGCCCCGGCATTTT
. | 13 | TRBJ2-7 | TRBV4-2 | few | CASSQDRGREQYF | TGTGCCAGCAGCCAAGATAGAGGTCGCGAGCAGTACTTC
TRBD2 | 15 | TRBJ2-5 | TRBV6-1 | many | CASSATSGGGETQYF | TGTGCCAGCAGTGCGACTAGCGGGGGTGGTGAGACCCAGTACTTC
TRBD2 | 12 | TRBJ2-7 | TRBV28 | many | CATGGDLYEQYF | TGTGCCACCGGGGGGGACCTCTACGAGCAGTACTTC
TRBD2 | 15 | TRBJ2-7 | TRBV18 | many | CASSQQAGGPEEQYF | TGTGCCAGCTCACAACAAGCGGGGGGGCCTGAAGAGCAGTACTTC
TRBD1 | 16 | TRBJ2-1 | TRBV5-1 | many | CASSLAQTGAYNEQFF | TGCGCCAGCAGCTTGGCCCAGACAGGGGCGTACAATGAGCAGTTCTTC
. | 12 | TRBJ1-6 | TRBV27 | . | CASSFSGAPLHF | TGTGCCAGCAGTTTTTCGGGGGCACCCCTCCACTTT
. | 14 | TRBJ1-1 | TRBV12-3/TRBV12-4 | . | CASSARQANTEAFF | TGTGCCAGCAGTGCCAGACAGGCGAACACTGAAGCTTTCTTT
. | 15 | TRBJ1-1 | TRBV7-9 | many | CASSLGAGSDTEAFF | TGTGCCAGCAGCTTAGGAGCGGGCTCAGACACTGAAGCTTTCTTT
TRBD2 | 14 | TRBJ2-3 | TRBV6-1 | few | CASKVWGGKDTQYF | TGTGCCAGCAAGGTCTGGGGAGGGAAGGATACGCAGTATTTT
. | 13 | TRBJ2-4 | TRBV7-9 | . | CASSLPGDTVHYF | TGTGCCAGCAGCTTACCGGGAGATACCGTTCATTACTTC
. | 15 | TRBJ1-1 | TRBV12-3/TRBV12-4 | many | CASSFSPVERTEAFF | TGTGCCAGCAGCTTTAGTCCGGTTGAAAGAACTGAAGCTTTCTTT
. | 14 | TRBJ2-2 | TRBV6-6 | few | CASSYLINTGELFF | TGTGCCAGCAGTTACTTAATTAACACCGGGGAGCTGTTTTTT
. | 13 | TRBJ2-1 | TRBV4-3 | few | CASSQGRKNEQFF | TGCGCCAGCAGCCAAGGCCGGAAAAATGAGCAGTTCTTC
. | 14 | TRBJ2-5 | TRBV11-2 | many | CASSFDRNQETQYF | TGTGCCAGCAGCTTCGACAGGAACCAAGAGACCCAGTACTTC
TRBD2 | 14 | TRBJ2-3 | TRBV10-1 | . | CASRPGGQTDTQYF | TGCGCCAGCCGACCGGGAGGGCAAACAGATACGCAGTATTTT
. | 12 | TRBJ2-7 | TRBV28 | many | CASSPPGHEQYF | TGTGCCAGCAGTCCGCCGGGCCACGAGCAGTACTTC
. | 13 | TRBJ2-3 | TRBV2 | many | CASSDRRGDTQYF | TGTGCCAGCAGTGACCGGCGCGGTGATACGCAGTATTTT
TRBD1 | 14 | TRBJ2-5 | TRBV6-1 | . | CASRPDRGEETQYF | TGTGCCAGCAGGCCGGACAGGGGGGAAGAGACCCAGTACTTC
TRBD1 | 13 | TRBJ2-7 | TRBV10-1 | . | CARTGQGTYEQYF | TGCGCCAGAACGGGACAGGGGACCTACGAGCAGTACTTC
. | 14 | TRBJ1-1 | TRBV28 | . | CASSLGGARTEAFF | TGTGCCAGCAGTTTAGGGGGGGCGCGTACTGAAGCTTTCTTT
TRBD1 | 16 | TRBJ1-5 | TRBV6-1 | . | CASRRTGGAGNQPQHF | TGTGCCAGCAGGCGGACAGGGGGCGCAGGCAATCAGCCCCAGCATTTT
TRBD1 | 13 | TRBJ1-2 | TRBV2 | many | CASSTGEKYGYTF | TGTGCCAGCAGTACAGGGGAGAAATATGGCTACACCTTC
TRBD1 | 15 | TRBJ1-1 | TRBV11-2 | . | CASSLPLTGETEAFF | TGTGCCAGCAGCTTGCCGCTTACAGGGGAGACTGAAGCTTTCTTT
TRBD1 | 13 | TRBJ2-7 | TRBV7-2 | many | CASSRDRDYEQYF | TGTGCCAGCAGCCGGGACAGGGACTACGAGCAGTACTTC
. | 15 | TRBJ2-3 | TRBV28 | few | CASSLGGPRTDTQYF | TGTGCCAGCAGTTTGGGCGGACCGCGCACAGATACGCAGTATTTT
. | 13 | TRBJ1-2 | TRBV27 | many | CASALEKNYGYTF | TGTGCCAGCGCCTTAGAAAAAAACTATGGCTACACCTTC
. | 14 | TRBJ2-2 | TRBV5-1 | many | CASSLTVNTGELFF | TGCGCCAGCAGCTTGACAGTGAACACCGGGGAGCTGTTTTTT
TRBD1 | 17 | TRBJ2-3 | TRBV28 | many | CASSFAGGQGAADTQYF | TGTGCCAGCAGTTTTGCGGGGGGACAGGGGGCCGCAGATACGCAGTATTTT
. | 14 | TRBJ2-7 | TRBV4-1 | . | CASSQGQPIYEQYF | TGCGCCAGCAGCCAAGGGCAGCCGATCTACGAGCAGTACTTC
. | 16 | TRBJ2-7 | TRBV7-2 | . | CASSNRPRQGIYEQYF | TGTGCCAGCAGCAACCGACCCCGGCAGGGGATCTACGAGCAGTACTTC
TRBD2 | 16 | TRBJ2-3 | TRBV5-1 | . | CASTRLPGGSTDTQYF | TGTGCCAGCACCCGCCTACCGGGGGGATCCACAGATACGCAGTATTTT